This TCR beta chain was sequenced during a study of chemoradiotherapy in HPV16-positive cancers (dated 2022 in TCRdb). A note on the overall study: Candidate HPV-specific T-cell clones and common TCR motifs were defined by functional T-cell assays performed on cells from a couple of HPV16-positive patients. The study asked whether T-cell immunity to the HPV oncoproteins E6 and E7 changes during chemoradiotherapy and whether this immunity affects survival. Next, the candidate HPV-specific TCRs and motifs were followed in TCR repertoires from under 95 patients with HPV-related cancers. What the study reported, not specific to this receptor: Among HPV16-positive patients, expansion of HPV-responsive T cells during chemoradiotherapy was associated with better recurrence-free survival. Expansion of candidate HPV-specific clones and E7-related TCR motifs was observed in the tumor microenvironment during treatment, whereas no such expansion was observed for non-HPV-specific T cells. Only two HPV16-positive patients were used to derive the functional definition of HPV-specific T cells, and the survival association was reported for HPV16-positive patients.

The receptor library was made with the immunoSEQ multiplex PCR assay. TCRdb stores this immuneACCESS table with in-frame sequences only. Part of the clones is absent; in the studies checked, under half of the shortfall reflects unresolved V genes, and no reason is known for the rest. The sample table shows tens of thousands of clones, and approximately 84% are seen once. The ten most abundant clones make up around 5.5% of the sample. The germline V gene (reference sequence) yields MNHEY for CDR1 and SMNVEV for CDR2. The junction shows trimming of 5 bases on V and 3 bases on J, and the gene matches do not reach 4 bases of it. The CDR3 covers 14 residues, taking in both the cysteine and the phenylalanine. Only the CDR3 part of the read is kept: 42 bases, read in frame from the first base. Because repertoires were sampled repeatedly during chemoradiotherapy, clonal expansion in the tumor microenvironment could be followed.

A remark on this clone: Its antigen is currently not known. No base quality information exists; no much larger clone differs at one position.

The starting material was blood, obtained from a patient who underwent chemoradiotherapy. The rearranged chain carries TRBV27 and TRBJ2-7, with 10 junctional bases fitting TRBD1. The source is a human donor with HPV-associated anogenital cancer. The CDR3 reads as follows: CASSLGQGRYEQYF. The nucleotides are TGTGCCAGCAGTCTGGGACAGGGGCGCTACGAGCAGTACTTC.